One and the same sample provided the 3 T cell receptor beta chains below, sequenced in a study of blood T cell repertoires in COVID-19 (TCRdb year 2020). Library preparation employed the immunoSEQ multiplex PCR assay. This immuneACCESS table, as held by TCRdb, lists in-frame sequences with V and J called but not all clones. Of the missing ones, under half trace to an unresolved V gene in checked studies; the others have no known cause. In all, the sample holds a few hundred thousand clones, and 84% of those were seen once. The top ten hold around 1.5% of the sample. The specimen sequenced was peripheral blood. The receptors were sampled from a woman between 40 and 55 years old who had recovered from COVID-19.

The gene calls are TRBV9 and TRBJ1-5; TRBD1 matches at 8 bases. The V segment lost 0 bases and the J segment 5 bases; nucleotides outside the gene matches: 1. CDR1 is SGDLS and CDR2 is YYNGEE in the germline V gene. The CDR3 contains 14 residues. CDR3 residues: CASSVDRGDQPQHF. The CDR3 region has the DNA TGTGCCAGCAGCGTAGACAGGGGGGATCAGCCCCAGCATTTT.

This chain links TRBV6-5 with TRBJ1-3; 7 bases fit TRBD1. Germline CDR1 reads MNHEY; CDR2 reads SVGAGI. This CDR3 contains 15 residues. V was clipped by 5 bases and J by 4 bases; unmatched bases: 8. The CDR3 region has the DNA TGTGCCAGCAGTATAAACCCGGGACAGGGAAACACCATATATTTT. Translating it yields CASSINPGQGNTIYF.

CDR3: CASSLQGGLEGEQYF. CDR3 DNA sequence: TGTGCCAGCAGCCTCCAGGGTGGGCTCGAAGGCGAGCAGTACTTC. The chain links TRBV7-3 to TRBJ2-7, with a possible D match to TRBD1 (5 bases). V lost 5 bases to trimming and J lost 6 bases, with 20 bases between them. The CDR3 contains 15 residues. Germline V gives CDR1 SGHTA, CDR2 FQGTGA.